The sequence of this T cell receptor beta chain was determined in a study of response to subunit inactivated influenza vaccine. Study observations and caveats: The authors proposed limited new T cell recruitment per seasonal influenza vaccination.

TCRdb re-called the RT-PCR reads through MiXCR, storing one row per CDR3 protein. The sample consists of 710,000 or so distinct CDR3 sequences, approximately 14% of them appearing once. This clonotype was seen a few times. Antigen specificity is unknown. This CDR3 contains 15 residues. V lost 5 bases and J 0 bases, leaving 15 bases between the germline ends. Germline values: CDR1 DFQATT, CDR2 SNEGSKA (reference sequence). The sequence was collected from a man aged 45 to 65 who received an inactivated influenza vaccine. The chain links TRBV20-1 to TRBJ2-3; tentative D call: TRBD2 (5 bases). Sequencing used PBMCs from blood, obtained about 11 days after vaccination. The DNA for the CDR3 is TGCAGTGCTTGTAGCCCTACGGGGAGCACAGATACGCAGTATTTT. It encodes CSACSPTGSTDTQYF.